The sequence of this TCR beta chain was determined in a study of T cell changes during pregnancy in multiple sclerosis. This clone was detected only a few times. TCRdb's copy holds only in-frame clones and misses some; the assay was immunoSEQ multiplex PCR. The sample comprises around 68,000 clones, over 75% of which are singletons, and around 1.5% rests with the top ten. Germline CDR1 MNHEY, CDR2 SMNVEV (reference sequence). The CDR3 has 15 amino acids. V shed 7 bases and J shed 1 base, with 16 bases lying between them. The sequence was collected from a female donor with multiple sclerosis, enrolled in a pregnancy study. The rearrangement joins TRBV27 to TRBJ1-1; D is perhaps TRBD1 (5 bases). The sample consisted of peripheral blood, taken in the third trimester of pregnancy. The CDR3 protein is CASTRGGTANTEAFF. The CDR3 DNA reads TGTGCCAGCACCCGGGGGGGTACGGCGAACACTGAAGCTTTCTTT.